These 23 T cell receptor beta chains were sequenced from one sample in a study of blood T cell repertoires in COVID-19. Assay: immunoSEQ multiplex PCR; the TCRdb copy retains only in-frame clones and omits some. The sample carries 150,000 to 200,000 clones, 87% recorded once. Sample: peripheral blood. These receptors were obtained from a young man with active or convalescent COVID-19.

This clone was seen a single time. The J gene is TRBJ2-2, the V gene TRBV24-1; D not certain. The ends were cut back, 4 bases at V and 8 bases at J, with 16 bases in the middle. This CDR3 is built from 15 residues. CDR1 is KGHDR, CDR2 SFDVKD, per germline. CDR3 residues: CATSEFPPQVGELFF. The CDR3 DNA is TGTGCCACCAGTGAATTTCCTCCCCAGGTTGGGGAGCTGTTTTTT.

This sequence joins TRBV19 and TRBJ1-5; no definite D call. V shed 3 bases and J shed 5 bases, with 17 bases lying between them. Germline values: CDR1 LNHDA, CDR2 SQIVND (reference sequence). The CDR3 loop spans 16 amino acids. The chain's CDR3 is CASSISPYSYDQPQHF. The CDR3 DNA reads TGTGCCAGTAGTATCTCTCCTTACAGCTATGATCAGCCCCAGCATTTT.

This clone was counted at least ten times. The CDR3 nucleotides are TGTGCCAGCAGTAAGGGTGGAGGCGGCACAGATACGCAGTATTTT. It specifies CASSKGGGGTDTQYF. The chain carries TRBV6-4 and TRBJ2-3; TRBD2 might be the D (5 bases). There are 15 residues in the CDR3. Germline CDR1 and CDR2: MRHNA and SNTAGT. V lost 5 bases, J lost 1 base, and 13 bases lay in between.

This chain connects TRBV2 to TRBJ2-7, with D uncertain. CDR3 length: 11 residues. Germline loops: CDR1 SNHLY, CDR2 FYNNEI. V lost 8 bases and J lost 1, with 6 bases in between. Written as DNA, the CDR3 is TGTGCCAGCTCCCAGTCCTACGAGCAGTACTTC. It specifies CASSQSYEQYF.

The chain has TRBV4-2 and TRBJ2-5, with D maybe TRBD2 (7 bases). The CDR3 contains 15 residues. The V and J ends lost 4 bases and 5 bases respectively, with 17 bases between them. Germline V gene sequence: CDR1 LGHNA, CDR2 YNFKEQ. Here the CDR3 reads CASSRLAGGGETQYF. CDR3 bases: TGTGCCAGCAGCCGACTAGCCGGAGGGGGGGAGACCCAGTACTTC.

The rearrangement uses TRBV4-2 and TRBJ2-3; 15 positions agree with TRBD2. CDR3 length equals 20 residues. V lost 0 bases, J lost 3 bases, and 10 bases stayed unmatched. Germline assignment: CDR1 LGHNA and CDR2 YNFKEQ. The CDR3 loop is CASSQETARTSGGGTDTQYF. Here the CDR3 DNA reads TGTGCCAGCAGCCAAGAGACAGCTAGGACTAGCGGGGGGGGGACAGATACGCAGTATTTT.

This clone was seen just once. The chain has TRBV11-3 and TRBJ2-2; 9 bases are shared with TRBD1. J was trimmed by 6 bases and V by 5 bases; bases with no gene match: 7. Germline V CDR1 and CDR2: SGHNT, YENEEA. The CDR3 runs 15 residues. The CDR3 loop reads CASSVRTGAAGELFF. CDR3 nucleotide sequence: TGTGCCAGCAGCGTCCGGACAGGGGCGGCCGGGGAGCTGTTTTTT.

V is TRBV12-5 and J is TRBJ1-1; TRBD1 might be the D (6 bases). Per germline, CDR1 LGHNT and CDR2 FRNRAP. The CDR3 is 13 residues long. V was trimmed by 7 bases and J by 4 bases, leaving 13 bases between them. The CDR3 sequence is CASASGVRTEAFF. The CDR3 region has the DNA TGTGCTAGTGCATCAGGGGTTCGCACTGAAGCTTTCTTT.

The chain couples TRBV11-2 to TRBJ1-2; D is uncertain. The length of the CDR3 is 15 residues. Germline loops: CDR1 SGHAT, CDR2 FQNNGV. With 4 bases removed from V and 3 bases from J, the gap between germline ends came to 15 bases. The CDR3 bases are TGTGCCAGCAGCTCCATCGGGATGGCCGACTATGGCTACACCTTC. It yields the protein CASSSIGMADYGYTF.

V gene TRBV9 combines with J gene TRBJ2-3, with TRBD2 matching 7 bases. V trimming: 0 bases; J trimming: 2 bases; junction bases outside the gene matches: 3. Germline V gene data show CDR1 as SGDLS and CDR2 as YYNGEE. The CDR3 loop spans 15 amino acids. CDR3 nucleotides: TGTGCCAGCAGCGTAGGAGCGGGGCCCACAGATACGCAGTATTTT. Translation gives CASSVGAGPTDTQYF.

The genes are TRBV28 and TRBJ2-6, with TRBD1 identical over 8 bases. V dropped 5 bases and J dropped 2; count of bases not matched to a gene: 5. This CDR3 is 16 amino acids long. CDR1 MDHEN and CDR2 SYDVKM come from the germline V gene. The CDR3 here is CASSLDRGTGANVLTF. The CDR3 DNA reads TGTGCCAGCAGTCTTGACAGGGGCACTGGGGCCAACGTCCTGACTTTC.

Notes on this clone: Other DNA sequences in the sample encode the same CDR3. The chain couples TRBV7-2 to TRBJ2-2; the match to TRBD2 covers 8 bases. J lost 5 bases, V lost 3 bases, and 5 bases had no gene match. The CDR3 length is 15 residues. Germline lookup yields CDR1 SGHTA and CDR2 FQGNSA. CDR3 nucleotides: TGTGCCAGCAGCTTGGGTTTAGCGGGAACCGGGGAGCTGTTTTTT. This sequence encodes CASSLGLAGTGELFF.

V and J are TRBV28 and TRBJ1-1; perhaps TRBD1 as D (5 bases). From germline, CDR1 is MDHEN and CDR2 SYDVKM. This CDR3 has 14 residues. The V end lost 5 bases, the J end lost 5 bases, and 15 bases lay between the germline ends. The CDR3 region is CASSPPGRGTEAFF. DNA of the CDR3: TGTGCCAGCAGTCCCCCGGGGAGGGGAACTGAAGCTTTCTTT.

This sequence joins TRBV5-1 and TRBJ2-5; TRBD2 matches 8 bases. CDR1 and CDR2 (germline): SGHRS, YFSETQ. The CDR3 is 16 residues long. The junction had 9 bases not matched to a gene; V was cut back by 0 bases and J by 5 bases. The CDR3 DNA reads TGCGCCAGCAGCTTGGCGTCCGGGACTAGAGGGGAGACCCAGTACTTC. Amino acid sequence: CASSLASGTRGETQYF.

The CDR3 DNA reads TGTGCCAGCAGTGATTACAGGGGTACTGAAGCTTTCTTT. Its translation: CASSDYRGTEAFF. This rearrangement joins TRBV6-1 to TRBJ1-1; 7 bases match TRBD1. V dropped 3 bases and J dropped 5; count of bases not matched to a gene: 3. CDR3 size: 13 residues. Germline V gene lookup returns CDR1 MNHNS and CDR2 SASEGT.

The genes are TRBV5-1 and TRBJ1-1; TRBD1 aligns across 7 bases. The length of the CDR3 is 19 residues. The J segment lost 0 bases and the V segment lost 2 bases, leaving 16 bases of the junction unmatched. Germline CDR1 and CDR2: SGHRS and YFSETQ. CDR3 nucleotides: TGCGCCAGCAGCTTTTCAAAAATGGACAGGATCTTTCTGAACACTGAAGCTTTCTTT. Protein sequence: CASSFSKMDRIFLNTEAFF.

This chain links TRBV20-1 with TRBJ1-2; 10 bases line up with TRBD1. The CDR3 contains 15 residues. Germline CDR1 DFQATT, CDR2 SNEGSKA (reference sequence). The junction had 6 bases not matched to a gene; V was cut back by 3 bases and J by 2 bases. The DNA of the CDR3 is TGCAGTGCTAGTTCGGGACAGGGGAGGAACTATGGCTACACCTTC. Translation: CSASSGQGRNYGYTF.

This clone has more than one count but fewer than ten. The chain uses TRBV14 and TRBJ1-4; D remains unclear. CDR3 size: 13 residues. V was clipped by 0 bases and J by 4 bases, with 3 bases between them. Germline CDR1 reads SGHDN; CDR2 reads FVKESK. The CDR3 sequence is CASSQDNNEKLFF. DNA of the CDR3: TGTGCCAGCAGCCAAGATAATAATGAAAAACTGTTTTTT.

This chain links TRBV6-6 with TRBJ1-6; D is unclear. CDR1 is MNHNY, CDR2 SVGAGI, per germline (reference sequence). Deletions cut 7 bases from V and 0 bases from J, with 7 bases between. CDR3 length: 14 residues. CDR3 residues: CASKAGSYNSPLHF. The CDR3 DNA is TGTGCCAGCAAGGCAGGCTCCTATAATTCACCCCTCCACTTT.

The chain carries TRBV19 and TRBJ1-6; D is unresolved. The CDR3 consists of 16 residues. The germline V gene has CDR1 LNHDA and CDR2 SQIVND (reference sequence). Trimming took off 3 bases at V and 6 bases at J, with 15 bases between the two ends. CDR3 protein: CASSMATWEANSPLHF. The CDR3 region has the DNA TGTGCCAGTAGTATGGCTACGTGGGAGGCTAATTCACCCCTCCACTTT.

The chain is built from TRBV13 and TRBJ2-7, with D possibly TRBD1 on 5 matching bases. V gave up 3 bases and J gave up 8 bases, with 11 bases separating them. This CDR3 is built from 12 residues. Per the germline V gene, CDR1 is PRHDT and CDR2 is FYEKMQ (reference sequence). CDR3 sequence (DNA): TGTGCCAGCAGCTTTAATAAGGGGAAGCAGTACGTC. As protein: CASSFNKGKQYV.

The DNA of the CDR3 is TGTGCCTGGGGTTTCACCCCGGGCACTGAAGCTTTCTTT. The encoded protein is CAWGFTPGTEAFF. The rearrangement uses TRBV30 and TRBJ1-1; no definite D call. The ends were cut back, 5 bases at V and 4 bases at J, with 14 bases in the middle. CDR3 length: 13 residues. Germline lookup yields CDR1 GTSNPN and CDR2 SVGIG (reference sequence).

CDR3 loop: CASSPGQVNTEAFF. CDR3 nucleotide sequence: TGTGCCAGCAGCCCGGGACAGGTGAACACTGAAGCTTTCTTT. This chain connects TRBV5-4 to TRBJ1-1; 8 bases line up with TRBD1. The length of the CDR3 is 14 residues. Germline V lookup: CDR1 SGHNT, CDR2 YYREEE (reference sequence). The V gene end was trimmed by 4 bases and the J gene end by 0 bases; junction bases not matched to a gene: 2.